These 5 T cell receptor beta chains originate from one sample sequenced in a study of T cells in women clearing cervical HPV infection. Using immunoSEQ multiplex PCR, the repertoire was profiled, and TCRdb retains in-frame clones only, with some absent. Its table records under 20,000 clones. The sequenced material came from blood buffy coat. Receptor source: a woman between 18 and 70 years old with a cervical HPV16 infection that either progressed to CIN3+ or cleared (not recorded which).

As concerns this clone: The read falls 3 residues short of the CDR3 end, and the missing part is taken from the germline J gene. This chain uses TRBV12-3 or TRBV12-4 with TRBJ1-1; 7 bases align to TRBD1. The CDR3 contains 14 residues. V trimming: 5 bases; J trimming: 3 bases; junction bases outside the gene matches: 6. CDR3 loop: CASSHRQGHTEAFF. CDR3 bases read: TGTGCCAGCAGTCATCGACAGGGCCACACTGAA.

Comments on this clone: The CDR3 end is not reached by the read, which stops 3 residues before it; the germline J gene fills it in. The rearrangement joins TRBV2 to TRBJ2-3; D is possibly TRBD1 (5 bases). Germline V gene sequence: CDR1 SNHLY, CDR2 FYNNEI. Trimming shortened V by 7 bases and J by 5 bases, and 13 bases separated the two germline ends. The CDR3 consists of 13 residues. The DNA read from the CDR3 is TGTGCCAGCACAAGGGGCCTAGGAGATACG. It codes for CASTRGLGDT. The whole CDR3 region reads CASTRGLGDTQYF.

Regarding this clone: The CDR3 end falls 3 residues outside the read, so it is completed with the germline J gene. This chain links TRBV5-1 with TRBJ1-5; no clear D. Germline CDR1 is SGHRS and CDR2 is YFSETQ. The CDR3 contains 13 residues. V shed 4 bases and J shed 5 bases, with 10 bases lying between them. Partial CDR3 DNA: TGCGCCAGCAGCCACGGTCCCGATCAGCCC. This gives the protein CASSHGPDQP. The complete CDR3 sequence is CASSHGPDQPQHF.

For this clone: The read comes to an end 3 residues before the CDR3 does, leaving the germline J gene to fill in the end. The chain recombines TRBV6-1 with TRBJ1-4; D gene unclear. CDR3 length: 13 residues. Looked up from germline, CDR1 is MNHNS and CDR2 is SASEGT. V lost 4 bases, J lost 4 bases, and 7 bases lay in between. CDR3 DNA (partial): TGTGCCAGCAGTGGGCAATTTAATGAAAAA. It specifies CASSGQFNEK. The CDR3 in its entirety is CASSGQFNEKLFF.

Comment on this clone: Sequence at one end of the junction differs from germline and may be a read error. The read finishes 3 residues shy of the CDR3 end, and the germline J gene is used to complete it. This rearrangement joins TRBV4-2 to TRBJ2-1, with D tentatively TRBD1 (6 bases). Germline CDR1 is LGHNA and CDR2 is YNFKEQ. This CDR3 region has 15 residues. The CDR3: CASSQGVTGRNEQFF. Incomplete CDR3 DNA: TGCGCCAGCAGCCAAGGGGTGACAGGAAGGAATGAG.